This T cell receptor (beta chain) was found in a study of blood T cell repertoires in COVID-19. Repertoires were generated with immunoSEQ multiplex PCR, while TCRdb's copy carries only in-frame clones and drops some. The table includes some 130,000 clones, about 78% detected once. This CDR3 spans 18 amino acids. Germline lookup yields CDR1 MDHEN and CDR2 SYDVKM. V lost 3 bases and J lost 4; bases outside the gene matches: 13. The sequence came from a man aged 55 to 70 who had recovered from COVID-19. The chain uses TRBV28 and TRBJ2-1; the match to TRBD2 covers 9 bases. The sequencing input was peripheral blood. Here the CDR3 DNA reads TGTGCCAGCAGTTTTCCCTCGGCTTTAGCGGGAGTTTACAATGAGCAGTTCTTC. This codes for CASSFPSALAGVYNEQFF. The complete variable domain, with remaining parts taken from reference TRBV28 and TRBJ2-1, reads DVKVTQSSRYLVKRTGEKVFLECVQDMDHENMFWYRQDPGLGLRLIYFSYDVKMKEKGDIPEGYSVSREKKERFSLILESASTNQTSMYLCASSFPSALAGVYNEQFFGPGTRLTVL.